This T cell receptor beta chain emerged from a study of CD8 T cells in Susac syndrome. Sequencing of TCR beta drew on CD8+ and CD4+ T cells from blood. RNA totalling about 0.45 to 1 ug underwent reverse transcription with random hexamers. In TCRdb, the immunoSEQ multiplex PCR reads were re-called with MiXCR into one record per CDR3 protein. The data hold about 140,000 distinct CDR3 sequences, with around 93% observed a single time. The junction had 6 bases not matched to a gene; V was cut back by 3 bases and J by 9 bases. The germline gives CDR1 SGDLS, CDR2 YYNGEE. The CDR3 has 13 amino acids. This sequence originates from a human donor with Susac syndrome. The sample comprised CD4+ T cells from PBMCs. The V call is TRBV9, the J call TRBJ2-3; 8 bases line up with TRBD2. The CDR3 sequence is CASSEGTSGTQYF. CDR3 bases: TGTGCCAGCAGCGAGGGGACTAGTGGCACGCAGTATTTT.